This is a list of T cell receptor beta chains from one sample in a study of response to subunit inactivated influenza vaccine. MiXCR, applied by TCRdb to the RT-PCR reads, yields one record per CDR3 protein. The sample yields about 580,000 distinct CDR3 sequences, 14% seen once. Sequencing was performed on PBMCs from blood, taken 11 to 12 days after vaccination. Source of these receptors: a man in his forties or fifties who received an inactivated influenza vaccine. Each CDR3 is given with its conserved first and last residue. D genes are given only for firm matches. Rows may omit the clone size; those that give it use once, few, many or a size class.

v_call	d_call	j_call	clone_size	cdr3_aa	cdr3_nt
TRBV5-5	TRBD1	TRBJ2-1	NA	CASSNRDRGHHEQFF	TGTGCCAGCAGCAACCGGGACAGGGGGCACCATGAGCAGTTCTTC
TRBV11-2	NA	TRBJ2-2	few	CASSRGAYTGELFF	TGTGCCAGCAGCAGGGGGGCCTACACCGGGGAGCTGTTTTTT
TRBV5-1	NA	TRBJ2-1	many	CASSLNAASSYNEQFF	TGCGCCAGCAGCTTGAACGCGGCGTCCTCCTACAATGAGCAGTTCTTC
TRBV15	NA	TRBJ2-3	few	CATSRDQDTDTQYF	TGTGCCACCAGCAGAGACCAAGACACAGATACGCAGTATTTT
TRBV20-1	NA	TRBJ2-1	many	CSARDSGNNEQFF	TGCAGTGCTAGAGATTCCGGTAACAATGAGCAGTTCTTC
TRBV7-9	NA	TRBJ2-7	few	CASSFTSGTLTYEQYF	TGTGCCAGCAGCTTCACATCCGGGACCCTTACCTACGAGCAGTACTTC
TRBV12-3/TRBV12-4	NA	TRBJ2-6	many	CASSALIGRSGANVLTF	TGTGCCAGCAGTGCCCTAATAGGGCGATCTGGGGCCAACGTCCTGACTTTC
TRBV15	NA	TRBJ2-7	NA	CATSKEKGVAYEQYF	TGTGCCACCAGTAAGGAGAAGGGGGTTGCCTACGAGCAGTACTTC
TRBV12-5	NA	TRBJ1-1	NA	CASVGDTEAFF	TGTGCTAGTGTGGGAGACACTGAAGCTTTCTTT
TRBV27	NA	TRBJ2-7	NA	CASSLFGSDDEQYF	TGTGCCAGCAGTTTATTCGGGAGTGATGACGAGCAGTACTTC
TRBV5-1	NA	TRBJ2-3	once	CASRPFGSTDTQYF	TGCGCCAGCAGACCGTTCGGCAGCACAGATACGCAGTATTTT
TRBV6-2/TRBV6-3	NA	TRBJ2-7	once	CASSSRPRPSSYEQYF	TGTGCCAGCAGTTCCCGTCCAAGGCCAAGCTCCTACGAGCAGTACTTC
TRBV2	TRBD2	TRBJ2-2	NA	CASSESGGTTGELFF	TGTGCCAGCAGTGAAAGCGGGGGAACGACCGGGGAGCTGTTTTTT
TRBV30	TRBD1	TRBJ2-5	NA	CAWSGDRWETQYF	TGTGCCTGGAGTGGGGACAGGTGGGAGACCCAGTACTTC
TRBV12-3/TRBV12-4	NA	TRBJ2-1	few	CASSPGLGQFF	TGTGCCAGCAGTCCAGGTCTGGGGCAGTTCTTC
TRBV5-1	NA	TRBJ1-4	few	CASRENEKLFF	TGCGCCAGCAGGGAGAATGAAAAACTGTTTTTT
TRBV18	NA	TRBJ2-1	many	CASSPKGGEGAYNEQFF	TGTGCCAGCTCACCTAAGGGCGGGGAAGGGGCCTACAATGAGCAGTTCTTC
TRBV5-1	NA	TRBJ2-7	NA	CASSLWADSYEQYF	TGCGCCAGCAGCTTGTGGGCAGACTCCTACGAGCAGTACTTC
TRBV7-2	NA	TRBJ2-5	NA	CASSLSQGVQETQYF	TGTGCCAGCAGCTTATCCCAAGGGGTCCAAGAGACCCAGTACTTC
TRBV5-1	NA	TRBJ2-2	many	CASSWKRANTGELFF	TGCGCCAGCAGCTGGAAGCGGGCGAACACCGGGGAGCTGTTTTTT
TRBV20-1	TRBD2	TRBJ2-5	NA	CSATLLAARETQYF	TGCAGTGCGACCCTCCTAGCGGCCAGGGAGACCCAGTACTTC
TRBV6-2/TRBV6-3	NA	TRBJ2-2	few	CASSFQTILGELFF	TGTGCCAGCAGTTTCCAGACAATACTTGGGGAGCTGTTTTTT
TRBV10-3	TRBD2	TRBJ2-7	few	CATGTSGRGFPYEQYF	TGTGCCACCGGGACTAGCGGGAGGGGGTTCCCCTACGAGCAGTACTTC
TRBV10-3	NA	TRBJ2-3	NA	CAINSGGLSSTDTQYF	TGTGCCATCAACAGTGGGGGCCTCTCTAGCACAGATACGCAGTATTTT
TRBV6-6	NA	TRBJ2-5	few	CASSTTSVGTQYF	TGTGCCAGCAGCACTACTAGTGTAGGGACCCAGTACTTC